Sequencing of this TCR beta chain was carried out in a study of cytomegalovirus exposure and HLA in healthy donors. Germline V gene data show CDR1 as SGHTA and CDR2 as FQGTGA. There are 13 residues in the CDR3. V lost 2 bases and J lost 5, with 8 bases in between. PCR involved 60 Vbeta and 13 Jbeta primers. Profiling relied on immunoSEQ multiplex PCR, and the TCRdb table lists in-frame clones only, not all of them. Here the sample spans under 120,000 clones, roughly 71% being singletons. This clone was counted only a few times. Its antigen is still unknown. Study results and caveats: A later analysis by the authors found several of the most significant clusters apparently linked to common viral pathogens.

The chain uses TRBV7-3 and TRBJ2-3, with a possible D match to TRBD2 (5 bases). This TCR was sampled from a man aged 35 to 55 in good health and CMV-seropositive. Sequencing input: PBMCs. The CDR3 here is CASSLSSGDTQYF. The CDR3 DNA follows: TGTGCCAGCAGCTTATCCAGCGGAGATACGCAGTATTTT.